The source of this TCR beta chain is a study of CD8 T cells in Susac syndrome. Points from the study as a whole: Regarding the TCR sequencing and HLA analysis, the study admitted that a relatively small number of individuals were involved.

With random hexamers, about 0.45 to 1 ug RNA was reverse transcribed. Across 54 Vbeta and 13 Jbeta, TCR beta CDR3 was amplified with immunoSEQ multiplex PCR. Each CDR3 protein is one row after TCRdb ran MiXCR on the immunoSEQ multiplex PCR reads. The data show 100,000 to 150,000 distinct CDR3 sequences, approximately 95% seen once. Both CD4+ and CD8+ T cells were negatively isolated, and TEMRA cells underwent FACS enrichment. Germline values: CDR1 KGHDR, CDR2 SFDVKD. V shed 5 bases and J shed 5 bases, with 10 bases lying between them. CDR3 size: 13 residues. About this clonotype: Its antigen is currently unknown.

The chain employs TRBV24-1 and TRBJ2-3; a weak D match, TRBD2 (5 bases). The specimen sequenced was CD8+ T cells from PBMCs. The receptor was isolated from a human donor with multiple sclerosis. The DNA of the CDR3 is TGTGCCACCAGTGCCCCCGGGGTAGATACGCAGTATTTT. Translation: CATSAPGVDTQYF.